The 3 T cell receptor beta chains below all came from one sample that was sequenced in a study of blood T cell repertoires in COVID-19. Data came from immunoSEQ multiplex PCR; TCRdb stores just in-frame clones and leaves some out. The sample lists 300,000 or so clones; 80% to 90% were seen once. The source material was PBMCs or T cells enriched from blood (not recorded which). These receptor sequences come from a woman aged 40 to 55 with acute COVID-19.

The chain is built from TRBV18 and TRBJ2-3; D uncertain. Trimming cost V 3 bases and J 4 bases, with 8 bases left between them. The length of the CDR3 is 13 residues. The germline CDR1 and CDR2 sequences are KGHSH and LQKENI. CDR3 loop: CASSPYESDTQYF. The CDR3 DNA is TGTGCCAGCTCACCCTACGAATCAGATACGCAGTATTTT.

The genes are TRBV6-5 and TRBJ1-3; D gene ambiguous. Germline CDR1 is MNHEY and CDR2 is SVGAGI. CDR3 length equals 16 residues. V shed 0 bases and J shed 0 bases, with 9 bases lying between them. Written as DNA, the CDR3 is TGTGCCAGCAGTTACTCCTTACAGTACTCTGGAAACACCATATATTTT. Amino acid sequence: CASSYSLQYSGNTIYF.

The V gene is TRBV10-3, the J gene TRBJ1-1; TRBD1 agrees at 8 bases. The CDR3 covers 13 residues. With V trimmed by 10 bases and J by 0 bases, 4 bases remained unmatched. Looked up from germline, CDR1 is ENHRY and CDR2 is SYGVKD. CDR3 coding DNA: TGTGCCACCGGACAGGGAATGAACACTGAAGCTTTCTTT. It yields the protein CATGQGMNTEAFF.